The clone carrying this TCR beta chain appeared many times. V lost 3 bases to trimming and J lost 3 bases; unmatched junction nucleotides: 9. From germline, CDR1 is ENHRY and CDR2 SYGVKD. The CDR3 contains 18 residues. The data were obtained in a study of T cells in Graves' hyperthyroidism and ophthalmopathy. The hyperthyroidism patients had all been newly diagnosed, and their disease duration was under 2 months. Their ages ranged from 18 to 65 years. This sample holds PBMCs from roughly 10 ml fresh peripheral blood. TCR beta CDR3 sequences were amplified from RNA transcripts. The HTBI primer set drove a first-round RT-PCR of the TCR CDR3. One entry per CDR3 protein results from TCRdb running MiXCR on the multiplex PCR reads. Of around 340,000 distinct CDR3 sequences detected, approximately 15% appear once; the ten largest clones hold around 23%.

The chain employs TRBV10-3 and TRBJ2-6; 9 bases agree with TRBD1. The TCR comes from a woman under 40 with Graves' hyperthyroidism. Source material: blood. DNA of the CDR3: TGTGCCATCAGTGAAACCGGGACAGGGTTCGGTGGGGCCAACGTCCTGACTTTC. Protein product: CAISETGTGFGGANVLTF.